This TCR beta chain is drawn from a study of shared clonotypes between healthy human individuals (dated by TCRdb to the early 2020s). Background on the whole study: A couple of women and a few men aged 18 to 49 years were included in the cohort. For each donor, CD4 naive and CD4 memory were each run on three plates, CD8 naive on two plates, and CD8 memory on one plate. Blood TCR repertoires of five healthy adults were deeply sequenced to estimate repertoire size and the extent of clonotype sharing between individuals. To increase sequencing depth and limit assay-specific biases, different laboratories used diverse techniques to prepare libraries and sequence TCR repertoires. Between about 0.9 and 10 billion PBMCs per donor were obtained by leukapheresis.

Of note for this clone: Which antigen it targets is not known. No base-level quality is on record; no much larger clone is a single base apart.

What the research found in general, with its limitations: The small number of donors limited the genetic and exposure-history diversity represented. Sampling was restricted to blood, and TCR repertoires in tissues likely differ from the TCR repertoires found in blood. Incomplete sequencing was indicated by rarefaction of sorted-subset datasets, despite the large sequencing depth. Compared with non-shared clonotypes, the clonotypes found in all four sorted-subset donors had higher generation probabilities. Across a few donors, approximately 5% of naive CD4, roughly 3.5% of naive CD8, 2% to 2.5% of memory CD4, and around 0.4% of memory CD8 clonotypes were shared. Based on pairwise subsampling, the degree of clonotype sharing among donors was expected to be affected by sequencing depth. Naive subsets generally had larger estimated clonotype richness than memory subsets.

The donors were healthy, HIV-negative adults who had no recently reported acute infections or vaccinations. Every donor was a Caucasian adult living in Nashville, Tennessee, USA. Magnetic negative selection was used to enrich CD4+ T cells, after which naive cells were positively selected on CD45RA and the negative fraction became the memory subset. Blood was obtained by leukapheresis, after which PBMCs were separated by Ficoll-Histopaque density gradient centrifugation and cryopreserved in liquid nitrogen vapor phase. Analytical flow cytometry was used to check the purity and quantity of each magnetically sorted T cell population. From each sorted fraction, genomic DNA was isolated and quantified by UV absorbance on a Nanodrop 2000c. CDR1 and CDR2 were assigned from the germline V gene (reference sequence) as SEHNR and FQNEAQ. There are 17 amino acids in the CDR3, from cysteine to phenylalanine inclusive. Only the CDR3 part of the read is kept: 51 bases, read in frame from the first base. Deletion took 3 bases off V and 1 base off J, with a span of 16 bases between the germline ends.

Using the deep immunoSEQ assay, TCR CDR3 regions were amplified from genomic DNA by multiplex PCR. Extracted genomic DNA from each cell subset was spread evenly across all wells of several immunoSEQ 96-well plates, with each plate serving as a replicate. For sorted subsets, about 200 ng genomic DNA, equal to 30,000 to 35,000 T cell genomes, was loaded into each replicate PCR. The purified libraries were quantified using a Qubit 3.0 fluorometer, sized with a Bioanalyzer 2100, and then quantified again using the KAPA Library Quantification kit. Every immunoSEQ 96-well plate was sequenced on a separate single-read 150-cycle Illumina NextSeq 550 flow cell. Concerning the study's data processing: Because the immunoSEQ output included only junctional sequences and no quality scores, the filtering could not be the same as the filtering used for full-length reads. To assign V/J genes and CDR3, sequences were annotated using PyIR, a Python wrapper for IgBLAST v1.9, with IMGT germline references. Reads were removed for weak V/J assignments (E-value above 1e-6), missing CDR3, stop codons, out-of-frame junctions, or ambiguous translated residues. V3J clonotypes were defined by identical inferred V gene, J gene, and CDR3 amino acid sequence. The percentage overlap between two repertoires was calculated by dividing the number of shared unique clonotypes by the size of the smaller repertoire. Three approaches were used to assess repertoire richness: RTK rarefaction, the Chao1 estimator, and Recon v2.1 estimates of unobserved clonotypes. Generation probabilities were computed with OLGA for all TCRbeta clonotypes obtained by the gDNA method from a few donors. The source is immuneACCESS, and TCRdb retained only in-frame sequences with V and J called. Part of the clones is not carried over; for the studies checked, unresolved V genes explain less than half of this, and the remainder is unexplained. The V and J calls and clone size come from that table; D and trimming were worked out from the DNA. The sample records roughly 1,500,000 clones, under 99% of which are singletons. The leading ten clones occupy about 0.4% of the sample.

The sequence joins TRBV7-9 to TRBJ2-1, with the D gene not clear enough to name. The clonotype comes from a man aged 25-45 years in good health. Sequenced material: naive CD4+ T cells sorted from blood. Taken with the paper, the label for cell subset or site translates to: CD45RA+ positively selected. The CDR3 protein: CASSLETRSRSYNEQFF. The DNA sequence is TGTGCCAGCAGCTTGGAGACTCGTTCGCGGTCCTACAATGAGCAGTTCTTC.